This paragraph reports one T cell receptor (beta chain). Original processing notes: Reference gene primer amplification gave nucleated cell count estimates. TCRdb's table, derived via immunoSEQ multiplex PCR, lists solely in-frame clones and lacks some. V, J and clone size are those of that table, while D and trimming were read from the DNA. The sample lists 70,000 to 95,000 clones, approximately 88% occurring once. From germline, CDR1 is SNHLY and CDR2 FYNNEI. V lost 6 bases, J lost 4 bases, and 12 bases lay in between. This CDR3 has 14 amino acids. The sample is drawn from a study of blood T cell repertoires in COVID-19. Study summary: Sites across the United States, Italy and Spain contributed samples from acute and convalescent COVID-19. In each case, the material was cDNA or gDNA derived from T cells, B-cell-depleted T cells, or PBMCs.

This clonotype was sampled from a man aged 50 or older with active COVID-19. The genes are TRBV2 and TRBJ2-2; D gene uncertain. Sequencing used peripheral blood. CDR3 in amino acids: CASRTTLGTGELFF. The CDR3 nucleotides read TGTGCCAGCAGGACGACACTGGGCACCGGGGAGCTGTTTTTT.